One sample yielded the 3 T cell receptor beta chains listed below, sequenced in a study of T cell changes during pregnancy in multiple sclerosis. This table comes from immunoSEQ multiplex PCR, and its TCRdb copy is limited to in-frame clones, with some not included. In the table there are tens of thousands of clones, less than 95% of which are singletons. Here the sequenced sample was CD4+ T cells from peripheral blood mononuclear cells, taken in the third trimester of pregnancy. These receptors originate from a female donor with multiple sclerosis, enrolled in a pregnancy study.

This clone was detected a few times. The CDR3 sequence is CASSLEAPRALAKNIQYF. The CDR3 nucleotides are TGCGCCAGCAGCTTGGAAGCCCCCCGTGCTCTAGCCAAAAACATTCAGTACTTC. V usage is TRBV5-1 and J usage is TRBJ2-4; D remains unclear. CDR1 is SGHRS, CDR2 YFSETQ, per germline. The CDR3 is made up of 18 amino acids. V was cut by 0 bases and J by 0 bases, with 16 bases left in between.

This chain uses TRBV5-1 with TRBJ1-1; 7 bases line up with TRBD1. From germline, CDR1 is SGHRS and CDR2 YFSETQ. The J segment lost 4 bases and the V segment lost 2 bases, leaving 2 bases of the junction unmatched. The CDR3 runs to 13 residues. The CDR3 DNA follows: TGCGCCAGCAGCTTATCAGGGGGCACTGAAGCTTTCTTT. Translating gives CASSLSGGTEAFF.

This clone has a handful of counts. The chain joins TRBV2 to TRBJ2-2, with 13 bases matching TRBD2. The CDR3 runs 18 residues. The V gene's germline CDR1 is SNHLY and CDR2 FYNNEI. V dropped 6 bases and J dropped 6; count of bases not matched to a gene: 13. In nucleotides, the CDR3 is TGTGCCAGCAGACACGGACTAGCGGGAGAGCTTAAGTCCGGGGAGCTGTTTTTT. Translation: CASRHGLAGELKSGELFF.